This T cell receptor (beta chain) was sequenced in a study of T cells in Graves' hyperthyroidism and ophthalmopathy. RNA transcripts were the template for amplifying TCR beta CDR3 regions. The HTBI primer set served for first-round RT-PCR of the TCR CDR3. One entry per CDR3 protein results from TCRdb running MiXCR on the multiplex PCR reads. This sample has under 400,000 distinct CDR3 sequences, with 16% found just once. CDR1 is LNHNV and CDR2 is YYDKDF in the germline V gene (reference sequence). V was shortened by 0 bases and J by 2 bases, with 16 bases between the two germline ends. This CDR3 has 17 residues. Lactation, pregnancy, other autoimmune disease or uncontrolled infection excluded patients. Diagnoses rested on clinical symptoms, serum thyroxine and TRAb, thyroid ultrasound and orbital computed tomography. The authors took PBMCs from 10 ml fresh peripheral blood.

Sequencing was carried out using blood. This TCR was sampled from a young man with Graves' hyperthyroidism. V usage is TRBV15 and J usage is TRBJ1-1; weak D call: TRBD1 (5 bases). The CDR3 sequence: CATSRDGVSTVNTEAFF. The DNA for the CDR3 is TGTGCCACCAGCAGAGATGGAGTTTCGACAGTAAACACTGAAGCTTTCTTT.